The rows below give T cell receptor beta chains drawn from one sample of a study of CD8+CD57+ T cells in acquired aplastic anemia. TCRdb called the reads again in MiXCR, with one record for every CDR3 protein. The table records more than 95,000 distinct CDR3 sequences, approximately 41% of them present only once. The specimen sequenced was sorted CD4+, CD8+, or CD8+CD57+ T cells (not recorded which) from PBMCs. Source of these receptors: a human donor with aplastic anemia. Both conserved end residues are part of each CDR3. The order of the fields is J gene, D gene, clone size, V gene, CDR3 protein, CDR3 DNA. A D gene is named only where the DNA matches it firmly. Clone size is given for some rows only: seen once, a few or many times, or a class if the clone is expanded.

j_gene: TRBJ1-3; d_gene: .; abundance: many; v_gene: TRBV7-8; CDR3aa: CASSFGGNTIYF; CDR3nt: TGTGCCAGCAGCTTCGGGGGTAACACCATATATTTT
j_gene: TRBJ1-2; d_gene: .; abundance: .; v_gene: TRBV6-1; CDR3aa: CASSVPGPLNYGYTF; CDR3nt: TGTGCCAGCAGTGTCCCGGGACCCCTTAACTATGGCTACACCTTC
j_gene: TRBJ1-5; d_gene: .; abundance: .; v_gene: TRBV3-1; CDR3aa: CASSLRGAQPQHF; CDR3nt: TGTGCCAGCAGCCTACGAGGGGCGCAGCCCCAGCATTTT
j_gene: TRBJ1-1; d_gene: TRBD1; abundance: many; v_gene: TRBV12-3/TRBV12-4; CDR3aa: CASSLDRGRTEAFF; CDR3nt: TGTGCCAGCAGTTTGGACAGGGGAAGAACTGAAGCTTTCTTT
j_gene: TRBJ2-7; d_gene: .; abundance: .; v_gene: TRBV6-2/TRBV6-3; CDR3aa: CASSYSVPRNEQYF; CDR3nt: TGTGCCAGCAGTTACTCGGTTCCGAGGAACGAGCAGTACTTC
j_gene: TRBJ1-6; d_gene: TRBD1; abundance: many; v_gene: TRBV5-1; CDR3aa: CASSLQGAGSPLHF; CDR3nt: TGCGCCAGCAGCCTACAGGGGGCCGGTTCACCCCTCCACTTT
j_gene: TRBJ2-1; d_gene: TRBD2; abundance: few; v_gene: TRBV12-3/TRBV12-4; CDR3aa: CASSLPPRLAGDNEQFF; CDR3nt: TGTGCCAGCAGTTTACCCCCTCGACTAGCGGGGGACAATGAGCAGTTCTTC
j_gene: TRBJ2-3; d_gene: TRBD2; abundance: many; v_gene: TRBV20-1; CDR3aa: CSARDMRGARDTQYF; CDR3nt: TGCAGTGCTAGAGATATGCGGGGGGCAAGAGATACGCAGTATTTT
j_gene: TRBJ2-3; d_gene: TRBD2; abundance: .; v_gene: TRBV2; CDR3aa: CASSLAASTGTQYF; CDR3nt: TGTGCCAGCAGCCTAGCGGCTTCCACAGGTACGCAGTATTTT
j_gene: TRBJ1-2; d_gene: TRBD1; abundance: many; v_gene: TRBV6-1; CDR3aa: CASTSGTGNYGYTF; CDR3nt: TGTGCCAGCACCTCCGGGACAGGAAACTATGGCTACACCTTC
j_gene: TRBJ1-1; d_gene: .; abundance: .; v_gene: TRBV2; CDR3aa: CASSETEGGTEAFF; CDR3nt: TGTGCCAGCAGTGAAACAGAGGGAGGCACTGAAGCTTTCTTT
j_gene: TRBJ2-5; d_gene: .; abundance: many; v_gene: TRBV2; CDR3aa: CASTKRQPQETQYF; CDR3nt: TGTGCCAGCACTAAACGACAACCCCAAGAGACCCAGTACTTC
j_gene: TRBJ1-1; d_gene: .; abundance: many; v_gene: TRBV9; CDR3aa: CASSVGGPRNTEAFF; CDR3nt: TGTGCCAGCAGCGTAGGAGGCCCCCGGAACACTGAAGCTTTCTTT
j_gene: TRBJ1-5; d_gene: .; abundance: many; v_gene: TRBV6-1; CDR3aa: CASSMARRRNNQPQHF; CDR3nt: TGTGCCAGCAGTATGGCCCGTCGGAGGAACAATCAGCCCCAGCATTTT
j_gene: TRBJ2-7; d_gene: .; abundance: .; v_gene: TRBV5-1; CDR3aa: CASSVGGPYEQYF; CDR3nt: TGCGCCAGCAGCGTCGGGGGGCCCTACGAGCAGTACTTC
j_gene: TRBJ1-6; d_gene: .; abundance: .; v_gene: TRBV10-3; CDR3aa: CAGSGGGQNSPLHF; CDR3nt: TGTGCCGGCAGCGGTGGGGGGCAAAACTCACCCCTCCACTTT
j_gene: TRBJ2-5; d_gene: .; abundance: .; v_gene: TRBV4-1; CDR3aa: CASSQVWPEGNQYF; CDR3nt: TGCGCCAGCAGCCAAGTTTGGCCGGAGGGGAACCAGTACTTC
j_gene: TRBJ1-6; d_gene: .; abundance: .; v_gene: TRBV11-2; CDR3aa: CASSLDGRANNSPLHF; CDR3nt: TGTGCCAGCAGCTTAGATGGCAGGGCAAATAATTCACCCCTCCACTTT
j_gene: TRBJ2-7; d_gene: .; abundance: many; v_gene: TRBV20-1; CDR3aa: CSARGPGRSNYEQYF; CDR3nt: TGCAGTGCTAGAGGCCCGGGACGGTCTAATTACGAGCAGTACTTC
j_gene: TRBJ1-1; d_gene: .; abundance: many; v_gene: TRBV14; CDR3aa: CASSQDGAYTEAFF; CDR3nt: TGTGCCAGCAGCCAAGATGGGGCCTACACTGAAGCTTTCTTT
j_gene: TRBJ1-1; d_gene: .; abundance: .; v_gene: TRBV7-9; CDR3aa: CASSLGGGWDTEAFF; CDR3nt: TGTGCCAGCAGCTTAGGGGGCGGGTGGGACACTGAAGCTTTCTTT
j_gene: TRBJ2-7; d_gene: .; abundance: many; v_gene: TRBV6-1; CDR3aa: CASSSPGLADYEQYF; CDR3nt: TGTGCCAGCAGCTCCCCGGGACTTGCGGATTACGAGCAGTACTTC
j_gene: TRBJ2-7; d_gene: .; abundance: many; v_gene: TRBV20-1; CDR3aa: CSATPRGFSYEQYF; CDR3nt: TGCAGTGCAACCCCACGGGGGTTCTCCTACGAGCAGTACTTC
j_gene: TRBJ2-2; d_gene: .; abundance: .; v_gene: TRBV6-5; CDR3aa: CASSFRRGNTGELFF; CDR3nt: TGTGCCAGCAGTTTCCGACGGGGTAACACCGGGGAGCTGTTTTTT
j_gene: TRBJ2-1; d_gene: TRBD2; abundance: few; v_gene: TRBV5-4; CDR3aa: CASSRSGGATYNEQFF; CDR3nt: TGTGCCAGCAGCCGGTCCGGGGGGGCTACCTACAATGAGCAGTTCTTC
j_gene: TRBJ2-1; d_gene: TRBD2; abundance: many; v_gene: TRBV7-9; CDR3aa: CASSYSGGALNEQFF; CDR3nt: TGTGCCAGCAGCTATAGCGGGGGGGCCCTCAATGAGCAGTTCTTC
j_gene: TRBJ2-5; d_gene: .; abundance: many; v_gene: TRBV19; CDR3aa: CASSNAGLRAETQYF; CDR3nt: TGTGCCAGTAGTAATGCCGGCCTCAGGGCCGAGACCCAGTACTTC
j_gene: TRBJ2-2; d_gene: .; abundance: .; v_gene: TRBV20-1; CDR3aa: CSATTGHQLNTGELFF; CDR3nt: TGCAGTGCTACTACAGGGCACCAATTGAACACCGGGGAGCTGTTTTTT
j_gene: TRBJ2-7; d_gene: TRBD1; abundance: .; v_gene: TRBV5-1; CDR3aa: CASRVGQSYEQYF; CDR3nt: TGCGCCAGCAGGGTGGGACAGAGCTACGAGCAGTACTTC
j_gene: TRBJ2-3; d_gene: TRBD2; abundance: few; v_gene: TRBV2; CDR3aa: CASSPLAGVLDTQYF; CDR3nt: TGTGCCAGCAGTCCCCTAGCGGGAGTTTTGGATACGCAGTATTTT
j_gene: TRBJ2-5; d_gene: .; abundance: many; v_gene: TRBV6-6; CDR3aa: CASSYRAGETQYF; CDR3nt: TGTGCCAGCAGTTACAGGGCGGGGGAGACCCAGTACTTC
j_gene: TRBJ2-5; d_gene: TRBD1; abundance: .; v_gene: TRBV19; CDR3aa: CAGSPATGGKETQYF; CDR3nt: TGTGCCGGTAGTCCAGCGACAGGGGGGAAAGAGACCCAGTACTTC
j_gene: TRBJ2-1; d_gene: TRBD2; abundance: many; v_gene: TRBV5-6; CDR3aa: CASSLGLAGGGEQFF; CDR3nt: TGTGCCAGCAGCTTGGGTCTAGCGGGGGGAGGAGAGCAGTTCTTC
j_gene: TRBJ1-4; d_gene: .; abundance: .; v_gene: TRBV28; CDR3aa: CASSLRIFNEKLFF; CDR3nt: TGTGCCAGCAGTTTGAGGATCTTTAATGAAAAACTGTTTTTT
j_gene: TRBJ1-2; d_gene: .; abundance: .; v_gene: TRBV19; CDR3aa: CASSISGGAHYGYTF; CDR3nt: TGTGCCAGTAGTATTTCGGGGGGCGCGCACTATGGCTACACCTTC
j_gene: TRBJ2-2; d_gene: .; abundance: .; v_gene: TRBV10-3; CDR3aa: CAITSGTGELFF; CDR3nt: TGTGCCATCACCTCAGGGACCGGGGAGCTGTTTTTT
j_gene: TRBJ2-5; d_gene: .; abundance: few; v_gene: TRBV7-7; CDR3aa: CASGSQETQYF; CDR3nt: TGTGCCAGCGGGTCCCAAGAGACCCAGTACTTC
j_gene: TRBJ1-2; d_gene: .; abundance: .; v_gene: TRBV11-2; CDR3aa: CASSLEGSTNYGYTF; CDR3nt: TGTGCCAGCAGCTTAGAGGGCAGTACTAACTATGGCTACACCTTC
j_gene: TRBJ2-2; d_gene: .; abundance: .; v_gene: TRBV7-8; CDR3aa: CASSSTRPAGELFF; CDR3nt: TGTGCCAGCAGCTCGACGAGACCGGCCGGGGAGCTGTTTTTT
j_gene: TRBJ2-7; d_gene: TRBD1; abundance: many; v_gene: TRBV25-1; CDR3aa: CASSGTDRGSYEQYF; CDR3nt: TGTGCCAGCAGTGGGACGGACAGGGGCTCCTACGAGCAGTACTTC
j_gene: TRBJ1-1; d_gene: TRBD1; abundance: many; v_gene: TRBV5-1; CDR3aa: CASSLRTGLGNTEAFF; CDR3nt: TGCGCCAGCAGCTTGAGGACAGGATTAGGGAACACTGAAGCTTTCTTT
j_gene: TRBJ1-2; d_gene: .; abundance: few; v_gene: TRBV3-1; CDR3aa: CASSQLDGVYYGYTF; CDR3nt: TGTGCCAGCAGCCAACTAGACGGAGTCTACTATGGCTACACCTTC
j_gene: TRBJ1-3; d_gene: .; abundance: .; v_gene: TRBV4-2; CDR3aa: CASSPGVGAEASGNTIYF; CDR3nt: TGTGCCAGCAGCCCCGGGGTGGGGGCAGAGGCCTCGGGAAACACCATATATTTT
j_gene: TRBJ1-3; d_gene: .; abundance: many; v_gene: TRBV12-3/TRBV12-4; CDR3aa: CASQTTGSSGNTIYF; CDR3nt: TGTGCCAGCCAAACCACAGGGTCGTCTGGAAACACCATATATTTT